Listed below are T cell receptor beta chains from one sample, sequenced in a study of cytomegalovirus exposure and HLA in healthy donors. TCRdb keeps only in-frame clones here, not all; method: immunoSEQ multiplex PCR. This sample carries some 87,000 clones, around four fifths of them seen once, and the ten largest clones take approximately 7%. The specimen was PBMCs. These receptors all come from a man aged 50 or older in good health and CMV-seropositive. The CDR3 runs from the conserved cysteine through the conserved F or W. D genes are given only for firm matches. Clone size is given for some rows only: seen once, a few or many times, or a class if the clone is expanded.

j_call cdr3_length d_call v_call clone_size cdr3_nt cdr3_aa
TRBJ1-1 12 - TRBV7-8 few TGTGCCAGCAGCTCCTCTATTGGTGAAGCTTTCTTT CASSSSIGEAFF
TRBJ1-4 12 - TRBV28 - TGTGCCAGCAGTCTAATTAATGAAAAACTGTTTTTT CASSLINEKLFF
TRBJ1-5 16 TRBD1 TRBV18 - TGTGCCAGCTCACCCGCGGGACAGGGGCGGTATCAGCCCCAGCATTTT CASSPAGQGRYQPQHF
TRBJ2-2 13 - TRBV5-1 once TGCGCCAGCAGACTAGCTACCACCGGGGAGCTGTTTTTT CASRLATTGELFF
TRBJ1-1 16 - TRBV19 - TGTGCCAGTAGTATCATCCCCCCGCTGGAGGACACTGAAGCTTTCTTT CASSIIPPLEDTEAFF
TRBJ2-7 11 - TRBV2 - TGTGCCAGCAGCAGGGTTTACGAGCAGTACTTC CASSRVYEQYF
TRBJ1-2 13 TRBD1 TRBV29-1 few TGCAGCGTTGAGGGACAGGAGCATAGGGGCTACCCCTTC CSVEGQEHRGYPF
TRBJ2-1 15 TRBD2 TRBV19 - TGTGCCAGTAGTATAGGAGGGACTAGCGGGACCGAGCAGTTCTTC CASSIGGTSGTEQFF
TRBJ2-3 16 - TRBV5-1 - TGCGCCAGCAGCGGAGGGGTCCGGGTGAGCACAGATACGCAGTATTTT CASSGGVRVSTDTQYF
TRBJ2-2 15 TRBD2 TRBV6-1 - TGTGCCAGCATGGGACTAGAAACGGGCACCGGGGAGCTGTTTTTT CASMGLETGTGELFF
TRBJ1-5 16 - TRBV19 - TGTGCCAGTAGTACCAGGGGTGCGCTTAGCAATCAGCCCCAGCATTTT CASSTRGALSNQPQHF
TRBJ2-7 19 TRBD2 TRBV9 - TGTGCCAGCAGCGTCTCTATAGCGGGGGGGACCTCGGTCGCCTACGAGCAGTACTTC CASSVSIAGGTSVAYEQYF
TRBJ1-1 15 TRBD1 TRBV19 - TGTGCCAGTAGTATTAAAACAGGGGAGGCCACTGAAGCTTTCTTT CASSIKTGEATEAFF
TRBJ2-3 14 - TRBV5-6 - TGTGCCAGCAGCTTCAGGGGAGAGATGGAGACGACGAATTTT CASSFRGEMETTNF
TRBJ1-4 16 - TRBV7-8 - TGTGCCAGCAGTCCGTACAGGGTCCCAACTAATGAAAAACTGTTTTTT CASSPYRVPTNEKLFF